One sample yielded the 5 T cell receptor beta chains listed below, sequenced in a study of T-cell reconstitution after alpha-beta-depleted transplantation in children (dated by TCRdb to about 2016). The treatment or condition label of this sample denotes: allogeneic hematopoietic cell transplantation with graft depleted of TCRalphabeta T cells and CD19 B cells. The library was generated by PCR. TCRdb lists the instrument as Illumina HiSeq 2500. Molecular barcoding was employed in the preparation of TCR libraries, with unique molecular identifiers being used to normalize TCRbeta repertoire quantification. Starting from the raw public reads, TCRdb applied fastp trimming at Q25, assembled clones with MiXCR and retained in-frame beta chains. Entries that share a CDR3 protein sequence are merged under the most common genes and DNA. The table for this sample lists 440,000 or so distinct CDR3 sequences; over 40% of them were counted only once. Clones ranked in the top ten supply approximately 25% of the sample.

Sequenced here: PBMCs, sampled before TCRalphabeta/CD19-depleted stem cell transplant. All receptors come from a girl aged 2 to 10 with aplastic anemia, due to receive a stem cell transplant.

The rearrangement joins TRBV20-1 to TRBJ2-5, with 10 nucleotides matching TRBD2. This CDR3 comprises 16 residues. The trim removed 3 bases at V and 5 bases at J, leaving 12 bases unmatched. Germline CDR1 and CDR2: DFQATT and SNEGSKA (reference sequence). The CDR3 sequence: CSASKGPAGGGETQYF. The CDR3 nucleotides read TGCAGTGCTAGCAAGGGGCCAGCGGGAGGGGGGGAGACCCAGTACTTC.

The V gene is TRBV5-4, the J gene TRBJ2-1; TRBD2 agrees at 9 bases. Germline V gives CDR1 SGHNT, CDR2 YYREEE (reference sequence). This CDR3 is 15 amino acids long. V was clipped by 2 bases and J by 5 bases; unmatched bases: 5. DNA for the CDR3: TGTGCCAGCAGCTTTAGCGGGGGCCCGAACAATGAGCAGTTCTTC. Encoded protein: CASSFSGGPNNEQFF.

The genes are TRBV12-3 or TRBV12-4 and TRBJ1-2, with D maybe TRBD1 (6 bases). The length of the CDR3 is 16 residues. Trimming shortened V by 7 bases and J by 8 bases, and 26 bases separated the two germline ends. This CDR3 reads CASTSLGGAGAWGYTF. The CDR3 DNA reads TGTGCCAGCACCTCCCTAGGGGGTGCCGGCGCGTGGGGCTACACCTTC.

This clonotype was picked up many times. The rearrangement joins TRBV27 to TRBJ1-2; perhaps TRBD1 as D (5 bases). Deletions cut 0 bases from V and 1 base from J, with 12 bases between. Germline CDR1 reads MNHEY; CDR2 reads SMNVEV (reference sequence). The CDR3 has 16 amino acids. The CDR3, as DNA: TGTGCCAGCAGTTTATCTAGTGGGACCCTTAACTATGGCTACACCTTC. Its translation: CASSLSSGTLNYGYTF.

This clonotype appeared a few times. The chain recombines TRBV20-1 with TRBJ2-1; D gene uncertain. CDR1 is DFQATT and CDR2 is SNEGSKA in the germline V gene (reference sequence). The CDR3 sequence is 15 residues long. V was pared by 1 base and J by 0 bases, with 10 bases between. In DNA, the CDR3 is TGCAGTGCTAGAGCCCTACAAAGCTCCTACAATGAGCAGTTCTTC. It translates to CSARALQSSYNEQFF.